These 18 T cell receptor beta chains share one sample of origin, sequenced in a study of Graves' ophthalmopathy and Graves' hyperthyroidism. Amplifying from RNA transcripts, the study obtained TCR beta CDR3 regions. Amplification began with first-round RT-PCR using HTBI primers, then second-round multiplex PCR was performed. TCRdb analysed the multiplex PCR reads with MiXCR anew, one entry per CDR3 protein. Of 600,000 to 700,000 distinct CDR3 sequences in the sample, roughly 41% were seen once. The sample consisted of peripheral blood. Source of these receptors: an adult man with Graves' ophthalmopathy.

This CDR3 reads CASSPVGGENQPQHF. The CDR3 DNA reads as TGTGCCAGCAGCCCAGTGGGAGGGGAGAATCAGCCCCAGCATTTT. The chain links TRBV7-2 to TRBJ1-5, with a tentative D call TRBD1 (5 bases). The CDR3 runs to 15 residues. V lost 5 bases to trimming and J lost 4 bases, with 15 bases between them. Germline lookup yields CDR1 SGHTA and CDR2 FQGNSA.

This clonotype was counted at least ten times. The chain combines TRBV10-3 with TRBJ2-7; D may be TRBD1 or TRBD2 (5 bases each). The CDR3 length is 14 residues. The V gene's germline CDR1 is ENHRY and CDR2 SYGVKD. The V end was cut by 5 bases, the J end by 3 bases, with 14 bases between. This chain's CDR3 is CAISTRDGNYEQYF. As DNA, the CDR3 is TGTGCCATCAGTACCCGGGACGGCAACTACGAGCAGTACTTC.

The V and J genes are TRBV7-9 and TRBJ2-7; TRBD2 matches at 8 bases. V was clipped by 4 bases and J by 7 bases; unmatched bases: 15. CDR3 length equals 16 residues. The V gene's germline CDR1 is SEHNR and CDR2 FQNEAQ (reference sequence). The CDR3 is CASSSTSGGPYNEQYF. The DNA for the CDR3 is TGTGCCAGCAGCTCCACTAGCGGAGGACCCTACAATGAGCAGTACTTC.

This clonotype was detected ten times or more. The chain combines TRBV25-1 with TRBJ1-4; D possibly corresponds to TRBD1 (5 bases). Trimming removed 3 bases at V and 0 bases at J, with 11 bases between. The CDR3 is 16 amino acids. Germline CDR1 and CDR2: MGHDK and SYGVNS. Written as DNA, the CDR3 is TGTGCCAGCAGTGAGGGGGGAGGGGCAACTAATGAAAAACTGTTTTTT. This sequence encodes CASSEGGGATNEKLFF.

The V call is TRBV20-1, the J call TRBJ2-7, with TRBD2 as a possible D gene (5 bases). CDR1 DFQATT and CDR2 SNEGSKA come from the germline V gene (reference sequence). This CDR3 is 15 amino acids long. The V end was cut by 1 base, the J end by 2 bases, with 15 bases between. The CDR3 here is CSARGMGRTTYEQYF. The CDR3, as DNA: TGCAGTGCTAGAGGAATGGGGAGAACTACCTACGAGCAGTACTTC.

This clonotype was recorded at least ten times. The chain uses TRBV7-9 and TRBJ2-5; D is uncertain. V dropped 5 bases and J dropped 2 bases, with 12 bases sitting between them. The CDR3 is 14 amino acids. Per the germline V gene, CDR1 is SEHNR and CDR2 is FQNEAQ (reference sequence). The CDR3 is CASSLTPKQETQYF. The DNA of the CDR3 is TGTGCCAGCAGCCTGACACCGAAACAAGAGACCCAGTACTTC. The complete variable domain, with remaining parts taken from reference TRBV7-9 and TRBJ2-5, reads DTGVSQNPRHKITKRGQNVTFRCDPISEHNRLYWYRQTLGQGPEFLTYFQNEAQLEKSRLLSDRFSAERPKGSFSTLEIQRTEQGDSAMYLCASSLTPKQETQYFGPGTRLLVL.

In its sample, this clonotype was seen many times. V and J are TRBV7-3 and TRBJ1-5; D not resolved. CDR1 is SGHTA and CDR2 is FQGTGA in the germline V gene. V was clipped by 3 bases and J by 0 bases, with 9 bases between them. CDR3 length equals 15 residues. Here the CDR3 DNA reads TGTGCCAGCAGCTTTAGGCGGGGTAGCAATCAGCCCCAGCATTTT. Amino acid sequence: CASSFRRGSNQPQHF.

In this sample, this clonotype turned up many times. V gene TRBV7-9 combines with J gene TRBJ2-7; 12 bases fit TRBD2. This CDR3 has 15 residues. Germline CDR1 and CDR2: SEHNR and FQNEAQ (reference sequence). Unmatched junction bases numbered 6, after V lost 5 bases and J lost 4 bases. Here the CDR3 DNA reads TGTGCCAGCAGCGCCACTAGCGGGGGGTTTTACGAGCAGTACTTC. Its translation is CASSATSGGFYEQYF.

The chain couples TRBV9 to TRBJ1-4; no firm D call. The CDR3 runs to 20 residues. Germline CDR1 SGDLS, CDR2 YYNGEE. Trimming stripped 0 bases from V and 7 bases from J, with 28 bases between. The chain's CDR3 is CASSVAFGFTGVMASEKLFF. Written as DNA, the CDR3 is TGTGCCAGCAGCGTAGCTTTCGGGTTCACCGGGGTTATGGCGAGTGAAAAACTGTTTTTT.

This clonotype was counted only a few times. This chain joins TRBV10-3 and TRBJ1-5; 9 bases are shared with TRBD1. Trimming cost V 10 bases and J 5 bases; bases outside gene matches: 6. Germline CDR1 reads ENHRY; CDR2 reads SYGVKD. This CDR3 is 13 amino acids long. As DNA, the CDR3 is TGTGCCAGCAACCGGGACAGGGATCAGCCCCAGCATTTT. Encoded protein: CASNRDRDQPQHF.

Here the CDR3 reads CSRGQGGYEQYF. CDR3 coding DNA: TGCAGCCGTGGACAGGGAGGTTACGAGCAGTACTTC. V and J are TRBV29-1 and TRBJ2-7, with 8 bases fitting TRBD1. The CDR3 loop spans 12 amino acids. The V segment lost 8 bases and the J segment 4 bases; nucleotides outside the gene matches: 7. Germline V gene data show CDR1 as SQVTM and CDR2 as ANQGSEA.

This clonotype was detected only a few times. CDR3 sequence reads: CASSYREHSAYEQYF. CDR3 nucleotide sequence: TGTGCCAGCAGTTACCGGGAACACTCTGCCTACGAGCAGTACTTC. This sequence joins TRBV6-6 and TRBJ2-7; TRBD2 is a possible D gene (5 bases). The CDR3 loop spans 15 amino acids. Germline CDR1 and CDR2: MNHNY and SVGAGI (reference sequence). The ends were cut back, 2 bases at V and 2 bases at J, with 13 bases in the middle.

This clonotype was counted at least ten times. The chain uses TRBV12-5 and TRBJ1-2, with D perhaps TRBD1 (5 bases). V dropped 6 bases and J dropped 4 bases, with 9 bases sitting between them. The CDR3 length is 12 residues. Germline V gene data show CDR1 as LGHNT and CDR2 as FRNRAP. The CDR3 region has the DNA TGTGCTAGTGGCCGAGGGGCCTATGGCTACACCTTC. This encodes CASGRGAYGYTF.

The chain recombines TRBV25-1 with TRBJ2-7; 8 bases line up with TRBD1. This CDR3 comprises 17 residues. The germline gives CDR1 MGHDK, CDR2 SYGVNS. With V trimmed by 11 bases and J by 2 bases, 20 bases remained unmatched. This chain's CDR3 is CAWSAQPRTGLPYEQYF. CDR3 nucleotide sequence: TGTGCCTGGAGTGCACAACCACGGACAGGGCTCCCCTACGAGCAGTACTTC.

This clonotype was observed at least ten times. This chain links TRBV2 with TRBJ1-2; possible D gene TRBD1, 5 bases. Germline CDR1 SNHLY, CDR2 FYNNEI. Between the trimmed V and J ends, which lost 3 bases and 6 bases, there was a span of 11 bases. The CDR3 has 13 amino acids. The CDR3: CASSDEVRDGYTF. The CDR3 region has the DNA TGTGCCAGCAGTGACGAGGTCAGGGATGGCTACACCTTC.

V usage is TRBV7-2 and J usage is TRBJ2-3; 9 bases align to TRBD2. Per germline, CDR1 SGHTA and CDR2 FQGNSA. V lost 5 bases and J lost 0; bases outside the gene matches: 9. This CDR3 is built from 17 residues. The CDR3 DNA reads TGTGCCAGCAGCCCCCGGACTAGCGCAACTAGCACAGATACGCAGTATTTT. It encodes CASSPRTSATSTDTQYF.

There are many counts of this clonotype. V gene TRBV29-1 combines with J gene TRBJ1-2; D gene ambiguous. The V gene lost 7 bases and the J gene lost 5 bases, with 11 bases spanning the gap. The CDR3 consists of 11 residues. CDR1 and CDR2 (germline): SQVTM, ANQGSEA. CDR3 region: CSAKRGYGYTF. As DNA, the CDR3 is TGCAGCGCTAAACGGGGTTATGGCTACACCTTC.

The genes are TRBV19 and TRBJ1-2; no clear D. Germline loops: CDR1 LNHDA, CDR2 SQIVND (reference sequence). Trimming took off 7 bases at V and 7 bases at J, with 16 bases between the two ends. The CDR3 has 13 amino acids. The CDR3 loop is CASKSGMNTGYTF. The DNA for the CDR3 is TGTGCCAGTAAAAGCGGTATGAACACTGGCTACACCTTC.